This T cell receptor (beta chain) was found in a study of blood T cells in healthy people across ages. Across the whole study: Through template switching, about one barcoded beta molecule was captured per two T cells, as measured in model experiments.

V lost 6 bases and J 7 bases, leaving 12 bases between the germline ends. This CDR3 contains 13 residues. In regard to this clonotype: No antigen is known for it.

Using a J-beta primer mix together with a sample-barcoded 5' primer, a second PCR was run for roughly 6 to 12 cycles. MiXCR, applied by TCRdb to the 5' RACE reads, yields one record per CDR3 protein. The sample lists about 1.4 million distinct CDR3 sequences, roughly 59% occurring once. The study, taken as a whole, reports: The study found more naive CD4+ cells and higher diversity in long-lived than aged donors. Naive T cell percentage showed a strong correlation with the diversity of TCR beta.

V and J are TRBV12-3 or TRBV12-4 and TRBJ2-2, with TRBD1 as a possible D gene (6 bases). What was sequenced was blood. The source of this sequence is a man aged 18-30 years in good health. The CDR3 loop is CASRIGDIGELFF. For the CDR3, the DNA is TGTGCCAGCAGGATTGGGGACATCGGGGAGCTGTTTTTT.